Below are 19 T cell receptor beta chains sequenced from a single sample in a study of T cells in localized non-small cell lung cancer. Measured with immunoSEQ multiplex PCR; TCRdb has only the in-frame clones, and not every one. Among over 50,000 clones listed, approximately 87% were seen once. The starting material was peripheral blood, obtained before any cancer treatment. The receptors originated from a woman between 35 and 70 years old with stage I lung adenocarcinoma.

The rearrangement links TRBV9 to TRBJ2-5; TRBD2 might be the D (6 bases). Germline V gene data show CDR1 as SGDLS and CDR2 as YYNGEE. Trimming removed 2 bases from V and 5 bases from J, with 10 bases in between. This CDR3 is built from 13 residues. The CDR3 DNA is TGTGCCAGCAGCGTGGGGGGAAGGGAGACCCAGTACTTC. The encoded protein is CASSVGGRETQYF.

This clone was observed a single time. The DNA for the CDR3 is TGTGCCAGCAGTTCCAACAGGGACCGCTACACCTTC. Translating it yields CASSSNRDRYTF. The chain couples TRBV6-5 to TRBJ1-2, with D tentatively TRBD1 (6 bases). In germline, CDR1 is MNHEY, CDR2 SVGAGI. The V end was cut by 4 bases, the J end by 9 bases, with 12 bases between. CDR3 length: 12 amino acids.

The V call is TRBV7-8, the J call TRBJ1-1; TRBD1 is a possible D gene (5 bases). The CDR3 sequence is 14 residues long. Germline V lookup: CDR1 SGHVS, CDR2 FQNEAQ. V was clipped by 7 bases and J by 2 bases, with 14 bases between them. The CDR3 DNA reads TGTGCCAGCATCCCCGGTGGGGGAAACACTGAAGCTTTCTTT. This codes for CASIPGGGNTEAFF.

The chain uses TRBV6-1 and TRBJ2-1; no firm D call. Germline V gene sequence: CDR1 MNHNS, CDR2 SASEGT. V lost 7 bases and J 4 bases, leaving 14 bases between the germline ends. This CDR3 has 14 residues. CDR3 DNA: TGTGCCAGCATAACACCGGGTCTATACAATGAGCAGTTCTTC. It specifies CASITPGLYNEQFF.

The chain couples TRBV30 to TRBJ2-5; the D gene is possibly TRBD1 (5 bases). Germline loops: CDR1 GTSNPN, CDR2 SVGIG (reference sequence). V was pared by 0 bases and J by 5 bases, with 13 bases between. The CDR3 runs to 14 residues. This CDR3 reads CAWSVDSSAETQYF. The CDR3, as DNA: TGTGCCTGGAGTGTAGACAGTTCGGCGGAGACCCAGTACTTC. Full variable domain (rest looked up from reference TRBV30 and TRBJ2-5): SQTIHQWPATLVQPVGSPLSLECTVEGTSNPNLYWYRQAAGRGLQLLFYSVGIGQISSEVPQNLSASRPQDRQFILSSKKLLLSDSGFYLCAWSVDSSAETQYFGPGTRLLVL.

Remarks on this clone: This specimen includes other DNA sequences encoding the same CDR3. V is TRBV5-1 and J is TRBJ2-7, with D possibly matching TRBD1 (5 bases). Trimming shortened V by 3 bases and J by 2 bases, and 12 bases separated the two germline ends. This CDR3 has 14 residues. Germline V gene data show CDR1 as SGHRS and CDR2 as YFSETQ. The DNA of the CDR3 is TGCGCCAGCAGCTGGGGCCAGGCCCCCTACGAGCAGTACTTC. Translating it yields CASSWGQAPYEQYF.

The chain is built from TRBV7-2 and TRBJ1-2; possible D gene TRBD1, 5 bases. The V and J ends lost 5 bases and 2 bases respectively, with 9 bases between them. The CDR3 covers 13 residues. Germline values: CDR1 SGHTA, CDR2 FQGNSA. The CDR3 sequence: CASSPRGNYGYTF. CDR3 nucleotide sequence: TGTGCCAGCAGCCCGAGGGGAAACTATGGCTACACCTTC.

This clone was recorded a few times. The chain has TRBV5-1 and TRBJ2-3; 11 bases line up with TRBD2. V shed 0 bases, J shed 3 bases, and the junction held 3 bases outside the gene matches. The CDR3 is made up of 16 amino acids. CDR1 SGHRS and CDR2 YFSETQ come from the germline V gene. CDR3 region: CASSLDSGGATDTQYF. The CDR3 DNA reads TGCGCCAGCAGCTTGGATAGCGGGGGGGCAACAGATACGCAGTATTTT.

The rearrangement links TRBV7-2 to TRBJ1-3; D is undetermined. The V and J ends lost 4 bases and 6 bases respectively, with 16 bases between them. Germline-derived CDR1 and CDR2 are SGHTA and FQGNSA. The CDR3 is 15 residues long. The DNA of the CDR3 is TGTGCCAGCAGCTCTACCCGAATCGGCCAAAACACCATATATTTT. It yields the protein CASSSTRIGQNTIYF.

The rearrangement uses TRBV29-1 and TRBJ1-2, with D tentatively TRBD1 (6 bases). This CDR3 spans 13 amino acids. In germline, CDR1 is SQVTM, CDR2 ANQGSEA. V was cut by 4 bases and J by 9 bases, with 18 bases left in between. The CDR3 sequence is CSVALGASARYTF. The CDR3 region has the DNA TGCAGCGTTGCGTTGGGGGCCTCGGCACGCTACACCTTC.

The V call is TRBV11-3, the J call TRBJ2-1; no clear D. The V end was cut by 5 bases, the J end by 1 base, with 15 bases between. The CDR3 length is 16 residues. Germline loops: CDR1 SGHNT, CDR2 YENEEA. The CDR3 bases are TGTGCCAGCAGCCCAACTAAGAAGAGTTCCTACAATGAGCAGTTCTTC. Amino acids: CASSPTKKSSYNEQFF.

CDR3 protein: CASSPFREEGYGYTF. DNA for the CDR3: TGTGCCAGCTCACCTTTCAGGGAAGAAGGCTATGGCTACACCTTC. The J gene is TRBJ1-2, the V gene TRBV18; tentative D call: TRBD1 (5 bases). V lost 3 bases, J lost 4 bases, and 15 bases lay in between. Germline V CDR1 and CDR2: KGHSH, LQKENI. The CDR3 has 15 amino acids.

The chain carries TRBV5-1 and TRBJ2-1, with D perhaps matching TRBD1 (6 bases). From germline, CDR1 is SGHRS and CDR2 YFSETQ. CDR3 length: 16 amino acids. Trimming took 0 bases from V and 5 from J, leaving 15 bases between them. The CDR3 DNA reads as TGCGCCAGCAGCTTGGCCCCGGGACAAGTAAACAATGAGCAGTTCTTC. Its translation: CASSLAPGQVNNEQFF.

The chain links TRBV27 to TRBJ2-5; the match to TRBD2 covers 7 bases. The CDR3 extends over 14 amino acids. Germline CDR1 is MNHEY and CDR2 is SMNVEV (reference sequence). V was pared by 2 bases and J by 9 bases, with 9 bases of the junction left unmatched. CDR3 amino acids: CASSLASLGGAQYF. The CDR3 nucleotides read TGTGCCAGCAGTTTAGCGTCGCTTGGGGGGGCCCAGTACTTC.

V and J are TRBV6-1 and TRBJ1-5; no firm D call. This CDR3 comprises 15 residues. CDR1 and CDR2 from the germline V gene are MNHNS and SASEGT. The V end was cut by 4 bases, the J end by 7 bases, with 17 bases between. The CDR3 DNA is TGTGCCAGCAGTGGACAAAGGGATAAGGGACAGCCCCAGCATTTT. Its translation: CASSGQRDKGQPQHF.

The rearrangement links TRBV7-8 to TRBJ1-5; D call uncertain. Germline V gives CDR1 SGHVS, CDR2 FQNEAQ. V was pared by 1 base and J by 0 bases, with 16 bases between. CDR3 length: 18 residues. Here the CDR3 reads CASSLGTDGGSSNQPQHF. The CDR3 region has the DNA TGTGCCAGCAGCTTAGGTACAGACGGCGGCAGTAGCAATCAGCCCCAGCATTTT. The variable domain in full, completed from reference TRBV7-8 and TRBJ1-5, reads GAGVSQSPRYKVAKRGQDVALRCDPISGHVSLFWYQQALGQGPEFLTYFQNEAQLDKSGLPSDRFFAERPEGSVSTLKIQRTQQEDSAVYLCASSLGTDGGSSNQPQHFGDGTRLSIL.

The table lists this clone with a count of one. The gene calls are TRBV28 and TRBJ2-5; TRBD2 aligns across 12 bases. The V and J ends lost 2 bases and 2 bases, in that order; junction bases with no gene match: 3. CDR1 is MDHEN and CDR2 is SYDVKM in the germline V gene. This CDR3 region has 16 residues. DNA for the CDR3: TGTGCCAGCAGTTTACCCGGACTAGCGGGACAAGAGACCCAGTACTTC. Translated: CASSLPGLAGQETQYF.

This chain uses TRBV9 with TRBJ2-3, with 11 bases aligning to TRBD2. Looked up from germline, CDR1 is SGDLS and CDR2 is YYNGEE. The CDR3 has 15 amino acids. Trimming removed 4 bases from V and 4 bases from J; junction bases left unmatched: 5. The CDR3 loop is CASSPLAGDADTQYF. CDR3 DNA sequence: TGTGCCAGCAGCCCACTAGCGGGAGATGCAGATACGCAGTATTTT.

The chain combines TRBV19 with TRBJ1-1; 8 bases are shared with TRBD1. V shed 10 bases and J 4 bases; nucleotides not matched to a gene: 11. CDR1 is LNHDA and CDR2 is SQIVND in the germline V gene (reference sequence). CDR3 length: 14 amino acids. CDR3 loop: CATVPVRGRTEAFF. The CDR3 DNA is TGTGCCACAGTACCCGTCAGGGGGCGCACTGAAGCTTTCTTT.